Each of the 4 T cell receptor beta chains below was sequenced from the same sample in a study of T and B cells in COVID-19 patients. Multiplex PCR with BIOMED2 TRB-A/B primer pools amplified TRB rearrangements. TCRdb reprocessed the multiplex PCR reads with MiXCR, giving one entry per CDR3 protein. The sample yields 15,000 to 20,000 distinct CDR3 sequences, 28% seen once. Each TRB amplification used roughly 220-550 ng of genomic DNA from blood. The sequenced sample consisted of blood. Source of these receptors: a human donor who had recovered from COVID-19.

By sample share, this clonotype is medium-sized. DNA of the CDR3: TGTGCCAGTAGTATACAGAGACAGGGCACAGATACGCAGTATTTT. Amino acid sequence: CASSIQRQGTDTQYF. The rearrangement links TRBV19 to TRBJ2-3, with D maybe TRBD1 (6 bases). Germline loops: CDR1 LNHDA, CDR2 SQIVND (reference sequence). V dropped 2 bases and J dropped 1 base, with 10 bases sitting between them. The CDR3 runs 15 residues.

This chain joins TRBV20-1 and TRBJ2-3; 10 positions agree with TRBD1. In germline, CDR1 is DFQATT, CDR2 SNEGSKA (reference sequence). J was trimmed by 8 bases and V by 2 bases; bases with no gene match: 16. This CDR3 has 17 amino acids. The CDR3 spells CSARPATGTGVFGTQYF. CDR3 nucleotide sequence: TGCAGTGCTAGACCGGCCACCGGGACAGGGGTGTTTGGTACGCAGTATTTT.

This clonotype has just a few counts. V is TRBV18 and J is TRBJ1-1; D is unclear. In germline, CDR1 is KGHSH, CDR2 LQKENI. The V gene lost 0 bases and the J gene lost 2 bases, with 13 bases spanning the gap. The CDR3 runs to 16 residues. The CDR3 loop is CASSPPDEGLNTEAFF. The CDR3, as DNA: TGTGCCAGCTCACCACCCGATGAGGGTCTCAACACTGAAGCTTTCTTT.

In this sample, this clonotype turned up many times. CDR3 nucleotides: TGTGCCAGTAGTACCTCCCAGAGCTATGGCTACACCTTC. Its translation is CASSTSQSYGYTF. The rearrangement uses TRBV19 and TRBJ1-2; no definite D call. Germline-derived CDR1 and CDR2 are LNHDA and SQIVND (reference sequence). Trimming took 4 bases from V and 4 from J, leaving 10 bases between them. The CDR3 is 13 residues long.